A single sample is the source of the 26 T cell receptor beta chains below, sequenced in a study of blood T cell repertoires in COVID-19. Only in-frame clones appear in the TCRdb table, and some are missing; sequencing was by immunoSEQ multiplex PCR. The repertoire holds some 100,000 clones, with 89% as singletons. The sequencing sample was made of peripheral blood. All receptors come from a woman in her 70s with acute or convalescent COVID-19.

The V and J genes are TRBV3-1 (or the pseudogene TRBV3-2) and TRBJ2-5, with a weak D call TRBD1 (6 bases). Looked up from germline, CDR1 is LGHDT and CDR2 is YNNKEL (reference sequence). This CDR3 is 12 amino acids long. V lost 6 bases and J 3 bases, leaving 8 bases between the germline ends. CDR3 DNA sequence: TGTGCCAGCAGTCGGACAGAAGAGACCCAGTACTTC. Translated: CASSRTEETQYF.

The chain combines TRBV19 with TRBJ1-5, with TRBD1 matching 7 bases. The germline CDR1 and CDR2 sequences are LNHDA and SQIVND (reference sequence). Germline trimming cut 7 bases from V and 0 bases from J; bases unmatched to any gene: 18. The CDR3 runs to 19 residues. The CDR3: CASIDRALRPPYSNQPQHF. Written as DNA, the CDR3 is TGTGCCAGTATTGACAGGGCCCTAAGACCGCCTTATAGCAATCAGCCCCAGCATTTT.

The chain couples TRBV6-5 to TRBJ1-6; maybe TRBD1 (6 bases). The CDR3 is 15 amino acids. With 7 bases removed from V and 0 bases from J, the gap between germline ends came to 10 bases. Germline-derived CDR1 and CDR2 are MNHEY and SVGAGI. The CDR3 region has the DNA TGTGCCAGCATGCAGGGGAGCTCCTATAATTCACCCCTCCACTTT. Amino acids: CASMQGSSYNSPLHF.

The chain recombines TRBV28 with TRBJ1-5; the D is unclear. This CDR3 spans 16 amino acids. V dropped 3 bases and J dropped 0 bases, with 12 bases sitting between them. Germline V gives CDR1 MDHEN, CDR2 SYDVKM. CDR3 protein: CASSLRAVYSNQPQHF. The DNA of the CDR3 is TGTGCCAGCAGTTTGCGGGCTGTGTATAGCAATCAGCCCCAGCATTTT.

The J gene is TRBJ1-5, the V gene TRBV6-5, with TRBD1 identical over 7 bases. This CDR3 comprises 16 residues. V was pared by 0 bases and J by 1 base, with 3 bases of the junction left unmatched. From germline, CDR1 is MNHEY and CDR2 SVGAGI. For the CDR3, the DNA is TGTGCCAGCAGTTACTCCCCGACAGGGAGCAATCAGCCCCAGCATTTT. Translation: CASSYSPTGSNQPQHF.

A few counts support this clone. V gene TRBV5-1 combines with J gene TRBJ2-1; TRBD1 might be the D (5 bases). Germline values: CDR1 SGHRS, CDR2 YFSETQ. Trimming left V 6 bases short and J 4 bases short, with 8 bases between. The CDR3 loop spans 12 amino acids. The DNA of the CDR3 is TGCGCCAGCACAGACAGTTACAATGAGCAGTTCTTC. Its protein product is CASTDSYNEQFF.

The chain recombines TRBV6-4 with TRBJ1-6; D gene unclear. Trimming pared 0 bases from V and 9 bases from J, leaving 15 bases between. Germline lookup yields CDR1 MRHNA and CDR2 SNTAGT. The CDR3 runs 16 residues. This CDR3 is CASSDSTTGKGSPLHF. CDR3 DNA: TGTGCCAGCAGTGACTCGACCACGGGGAAGGGTTCACCCCTCCACTTT.

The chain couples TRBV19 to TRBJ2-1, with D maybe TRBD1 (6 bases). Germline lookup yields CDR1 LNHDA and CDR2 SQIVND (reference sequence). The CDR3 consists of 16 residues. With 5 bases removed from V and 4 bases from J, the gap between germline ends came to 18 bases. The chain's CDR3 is CASSAPTGYGYNEQFF. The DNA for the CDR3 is TGTGCCAGTAGTGCACCAACAGGGTACGGTTACAATGAGCAGTTCTTC.

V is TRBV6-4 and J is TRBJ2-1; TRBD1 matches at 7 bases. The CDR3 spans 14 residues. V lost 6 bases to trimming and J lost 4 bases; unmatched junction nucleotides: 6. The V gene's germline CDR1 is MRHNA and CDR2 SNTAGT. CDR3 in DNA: TGTGCCAGCAGGCGACAGGGTTGGTACAATGAGCAGTTCTTC. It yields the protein CASRRQGWYNEQFF.

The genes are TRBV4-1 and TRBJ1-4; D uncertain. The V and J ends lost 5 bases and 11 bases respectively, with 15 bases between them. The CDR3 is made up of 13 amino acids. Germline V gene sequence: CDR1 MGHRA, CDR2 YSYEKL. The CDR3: CASSVDREGKLFF. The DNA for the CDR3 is TGCGCCAGCAGCGTGGACCGGGAGGGCAAACTGTTTTTT.

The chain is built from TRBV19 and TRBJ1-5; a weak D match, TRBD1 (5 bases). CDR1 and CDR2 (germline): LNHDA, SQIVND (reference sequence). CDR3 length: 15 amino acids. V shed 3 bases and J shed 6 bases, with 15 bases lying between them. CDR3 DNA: TGTGCCAGTAGTATCTCCAGGGAGGGAGGTCAGCCCCAGCATTTT. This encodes CASSISREGGQPQHF. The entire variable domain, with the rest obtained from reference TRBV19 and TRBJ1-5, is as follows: DGGITQSPKYLFRKEGQNVTLSCEQNLNHDAMYWYRQDPGQGLRLIYYSQIVNDFQKGDIAEGYSVSREKKESFPLTVTSAQKNPTAFYLCASSISREGGQPQHFGDGTRLSIL.

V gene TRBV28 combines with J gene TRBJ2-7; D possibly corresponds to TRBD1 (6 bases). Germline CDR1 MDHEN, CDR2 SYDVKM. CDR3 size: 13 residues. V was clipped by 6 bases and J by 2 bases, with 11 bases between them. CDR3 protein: CASRPGGAYEQYV. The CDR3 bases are TGTGCCAGCAGACCTGGGGGCGCCTACGAGCAGTACGTC.

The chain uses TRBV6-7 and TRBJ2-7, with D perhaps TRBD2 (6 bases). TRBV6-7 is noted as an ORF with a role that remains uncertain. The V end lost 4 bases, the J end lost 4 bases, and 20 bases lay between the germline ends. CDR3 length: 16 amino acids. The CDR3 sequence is CASSSNLGGVRYEQYV. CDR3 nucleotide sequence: TGTGCCAGCAGTTCGAATTTGGGCGGGGTTAGGTACGAGCAGTACGTC.

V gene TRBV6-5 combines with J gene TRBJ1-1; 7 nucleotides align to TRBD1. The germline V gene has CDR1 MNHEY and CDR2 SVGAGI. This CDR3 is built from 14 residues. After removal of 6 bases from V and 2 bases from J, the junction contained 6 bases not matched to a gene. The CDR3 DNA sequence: TGTGCCAGCAGCGAGAACAGGGGTAACACTGAAGCTTTCTTT. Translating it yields CASSENRGNTEAFF.

The CDR3 nucleotides read TGTGCCAGCAGCTTGGTTTTCCAGGGGAGGAACACTGAAGCTTTCTTT. It is translated as CASSLVFQGRNTEAFF. The chain is built from TRBV5-5 and TRBJ1-1, with D possibly being TRBD1 (6 bases). The CDR3 is 16 residues long. The V and J ends lost 0 bases and 1 base respectively, with 13 bases between them. From germline, CDR1 is SGHKS and CDR2 YYEKEE (reference sequence).

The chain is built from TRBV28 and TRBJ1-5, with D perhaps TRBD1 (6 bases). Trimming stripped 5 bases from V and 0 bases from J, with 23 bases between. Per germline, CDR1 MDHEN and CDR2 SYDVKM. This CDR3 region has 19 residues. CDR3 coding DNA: TGTGCCAGCAGTCCCCTCGACAGGATTTCAGTTCCTAGCAATCAGCCCCAGCATTTT. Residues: CASSPLDRISVPSNQPQHF.

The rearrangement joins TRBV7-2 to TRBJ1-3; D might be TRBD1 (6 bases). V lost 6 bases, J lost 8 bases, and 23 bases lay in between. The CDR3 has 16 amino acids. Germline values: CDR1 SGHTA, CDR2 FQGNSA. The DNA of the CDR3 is TGTGCCAGCAGTCGAAACGCCAGGGGTTCGTTGGACACCATATATTTT. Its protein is CASSRNARGSLDTIYF.

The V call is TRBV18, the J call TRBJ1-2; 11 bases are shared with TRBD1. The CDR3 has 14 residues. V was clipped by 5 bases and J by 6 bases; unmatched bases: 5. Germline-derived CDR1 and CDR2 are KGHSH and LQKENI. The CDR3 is CASSAGQGEDGYTF. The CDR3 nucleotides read TGTGCCAGCTCAGCGGGACAGGGGGAGGATGGCTACACCTTC.

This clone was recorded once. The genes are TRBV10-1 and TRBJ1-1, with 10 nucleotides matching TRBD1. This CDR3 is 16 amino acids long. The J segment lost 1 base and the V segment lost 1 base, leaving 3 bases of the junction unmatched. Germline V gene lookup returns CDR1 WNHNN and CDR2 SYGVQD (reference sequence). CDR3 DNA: TGCGCCAGCAGTGAGTGGAGGACAGGGGGGAACACTGAAGCTTTCTTT. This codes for CASSEWRTGGNTEAFF.

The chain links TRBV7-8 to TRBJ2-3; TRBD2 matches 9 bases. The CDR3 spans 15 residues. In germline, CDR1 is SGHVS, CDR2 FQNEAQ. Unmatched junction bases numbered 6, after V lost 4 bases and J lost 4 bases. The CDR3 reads CASSSGTSYSDTQYF. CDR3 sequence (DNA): TGTGCCAGCAGCTCCGGGACTAGCTACTCAGATACGCAGTATTTT. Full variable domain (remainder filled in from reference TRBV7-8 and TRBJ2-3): GAGVSQSPRYKVAKRGQDVALRCDPISGHVSLFWYQQALGQGPEFLTYFQNEAQLDKSGLPSDRFFAERPEGSVSTLKIQRTQQEDSAVYLCASSSGTSYSDTQYFGPGTRLTVL.

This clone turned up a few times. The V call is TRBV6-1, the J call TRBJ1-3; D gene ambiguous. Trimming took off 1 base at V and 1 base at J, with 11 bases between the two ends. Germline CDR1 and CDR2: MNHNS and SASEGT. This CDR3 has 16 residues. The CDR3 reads CASSEVWAGSGNTIYF. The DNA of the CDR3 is TGTGCCAGCAGTGAAGTTTGGGCAGGTTCTGGAAACACCATATATTTT.

CDR3 region: CASSGLAGFEQYF. Here the CDR3 DNA reads TGTGCCAGTTCGGGACTAGCGGGATTCGAGCAGTACTTC. This rearrangement joins TRBV19 to TRBJ2-7, with 13 bases that match TRBD2. The CDR3 runs to 13 residues. J was trimmed by 6 bases and V by 8 bases; bases with no gene match: 4. Germline loops: CDR1 LNHDA, CDR2 SQIVND (reference sequence). Variable domain in full (rest from reference TRBV19 and TRBJ2-7): DGGITQSPKYLFRKEGQNVTLSCEQNLNHDAMYWYRQDPGQGLRLIYYSQIVNDFQKGDIAEGYSVSREKKESFPLTVTSAQKNPTAFYLCASSGLAGFEQYFGPGTRLTVT.

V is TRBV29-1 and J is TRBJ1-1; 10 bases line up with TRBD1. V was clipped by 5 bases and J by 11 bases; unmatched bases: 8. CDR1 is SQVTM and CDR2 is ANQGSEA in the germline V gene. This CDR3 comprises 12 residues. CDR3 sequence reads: CSVTGTGVDAFF. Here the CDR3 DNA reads TGCAGCGTTACCGGGACAGGGGTTGATGCTTTCTTT. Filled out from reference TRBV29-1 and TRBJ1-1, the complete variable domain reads SAVISQKPSRDICQRGTSLTIQCQVDSQVTMMFWYRQQPGQSLTLIATANQGSEATYESGFVIDKFPISRPNLTFSTLTVSNMSPEDSSIYLCSVTGTGVDAFFGQGTRLTVV.

The DNA of the CDR3 is TGTGCCAGCAGCTTGGGTCAGGTGAGCGGCAGGCCCCAGCATTTT. Translating it yields CASSLGQVSGRPQHF. The rearrangement joins TRBV5-8 to TRBJ1-5; D unclear. This CDR3 comprises 15 residues. Germline V gene lookup returns CDR1 SGHTS and CDR2 YDEGEE. Trimming removed 0 bases from V and 9 bases from J, with 16 bases in between.

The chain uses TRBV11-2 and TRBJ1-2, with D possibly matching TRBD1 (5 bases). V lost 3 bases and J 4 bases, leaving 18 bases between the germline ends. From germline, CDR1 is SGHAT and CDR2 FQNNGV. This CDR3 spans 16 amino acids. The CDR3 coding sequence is TGTGCCAGCAGCTTTCCAAGGGGCGGGGGAGGCTATGGCTACACCTTC. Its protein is CASSFPRGGGGYGYTF.

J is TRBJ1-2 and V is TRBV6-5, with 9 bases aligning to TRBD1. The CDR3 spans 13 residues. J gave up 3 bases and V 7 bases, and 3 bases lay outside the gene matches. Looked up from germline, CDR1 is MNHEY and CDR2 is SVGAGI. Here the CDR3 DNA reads TGTGCCAGCACCGGACAGGGGTACTATGGCTACACCTTC. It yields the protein CASTGQGYYGYTF.